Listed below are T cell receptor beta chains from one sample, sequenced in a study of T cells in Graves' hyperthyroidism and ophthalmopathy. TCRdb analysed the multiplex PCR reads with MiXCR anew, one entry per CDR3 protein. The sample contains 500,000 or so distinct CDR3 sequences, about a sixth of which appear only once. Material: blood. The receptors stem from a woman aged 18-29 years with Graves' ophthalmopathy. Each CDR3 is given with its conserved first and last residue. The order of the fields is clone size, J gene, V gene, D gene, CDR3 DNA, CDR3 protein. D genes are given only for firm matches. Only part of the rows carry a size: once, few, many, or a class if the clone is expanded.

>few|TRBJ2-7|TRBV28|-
TGTGCCAGCACTCCGGACCCGGGGGACTACGAGCAGTACTTC
CASTPDPGDYEQYF
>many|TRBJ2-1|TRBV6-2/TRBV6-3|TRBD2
TGTGCCAGCAGGAGCGGGGGGGCCGACAATGAGCAGTTCTTC
CASRSGGADNEQFF
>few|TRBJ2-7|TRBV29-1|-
TGCAGCGTTGGGGGGACCCGGTCCACCTACGAGCAGTACTTC
CSVGGTRSTYEQYF
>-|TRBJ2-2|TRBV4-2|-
TGTGCCAGCAGCCAAGATCCGAGCACCGGGGAGCTGTTTTTT
CASSQDPSTGELFF
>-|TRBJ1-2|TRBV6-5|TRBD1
TGTGCCAGCAGTTTACAGGGGGAGGGAGGCTCGGGCTACACCTTC
CASSLQGEGGSGYTF
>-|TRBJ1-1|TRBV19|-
TGTGCCAGTACCGGGACGGCCTTTGAGACTGAAGCTTTCTTT
CASTGTAFETEAFF
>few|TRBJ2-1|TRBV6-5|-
TGTGCCAGCAGTTACGAATCGGGTTATGAGCAGTTCTTC
CASSYESGYEQFF
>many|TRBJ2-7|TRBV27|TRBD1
TGTGCCAGCAGCTCATACAGGGGGCGATCCTACGAGCAGTACTTC
CASSSYRGRSYEQYF
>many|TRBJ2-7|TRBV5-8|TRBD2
TGTGCCAGCAGCTTGAGGTCGGGAGGCTCCGAGCAGTACTTC
CASSLRSGGSEQYF
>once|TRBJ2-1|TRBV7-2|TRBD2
TGTGCCAGCAGCTTTAGCGGGGGGGCCGGAAGAAATGAGCAGTTCTTC
CASSFSGGAGRNEQFF
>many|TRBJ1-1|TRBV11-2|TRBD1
TGTGCCAGCAGCTTCAGACAGGGGTACTCTGAAGCTTTCTTT
CASSFRQGYSEAFF
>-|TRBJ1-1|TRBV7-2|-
TGTGCCAGCAGCTTAGATGGAGGGATCCGGGCCGAAGCTTTCTTT
CASSLDGGIRAEAFF
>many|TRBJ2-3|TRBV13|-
TGTGCCAGCAGCGGGATATTTGGGGGGAGCACAGATACGCAGTATTTT
CASSGIFGGSTDTQYF
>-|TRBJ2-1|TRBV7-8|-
TGTGCCAGCAGCTTAGGCTCCGGGGATTACAATGAGCAGTTCTTC
CASSLGSGDYNEQFF
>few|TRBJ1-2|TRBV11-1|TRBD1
TGTGCCAGCAGCCTCGGGACAGACTCTAACTATGGCTACACCTTC
CASSLGTDSNYGYTF
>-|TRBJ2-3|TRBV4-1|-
TGCGCCAGCAGCCGCCAGGGCCCTTGGGGAGATACGCAGTATTTT
CASSRQGPWGDTQYF
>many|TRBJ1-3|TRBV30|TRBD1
TGTGCCTGGAGTGTCCGAGGGGCAGGGGGCGTAAACACCATATATTTT
CAWSVRGAGGVNTIYF
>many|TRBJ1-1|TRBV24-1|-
TGTGCCACCAGTGGGGGGTTGAACACTGAAGCTTTCTTT
CATSGGLNTEAFF
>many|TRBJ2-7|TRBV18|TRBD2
TGTGCCAGCTCACCGGCGGGGGACTCCTACGAGCAGTACTTC
CASSPAGDSYEQYF
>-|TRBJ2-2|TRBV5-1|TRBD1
TGCGCCAGCAGCTTGGATGGGGACAGGATCACCGGGGAGCTGTTTTTT
CASSLDGDRITGELFF
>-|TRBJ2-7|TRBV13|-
TGTGCCAGCAGCTTAAGAACAGGAGTCGGTGAGCAGTACTTC
CASSLRTGVGEQYF
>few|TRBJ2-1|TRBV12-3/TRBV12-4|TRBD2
TGTGCCAGCAGGATAAAACCTATAGTGGGTATAGCGGGAGGGCCGCTAGCGGGGCACAATGAGCAGTTCTTC
CASRIKPIVGIAGGPLAGHNEQFF
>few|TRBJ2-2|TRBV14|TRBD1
TGTGCCAGCAGCTCACCGTCCGGGACAGGGGCCCCCGGGGAGCTGTTTTTT
CASSSPSGTGAPGELFF
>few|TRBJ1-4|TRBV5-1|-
TGCGCCAGCAGCCGGACCACCACTGGGGAAAAACTGTTTTTT
CASSRTTTGEKLFF
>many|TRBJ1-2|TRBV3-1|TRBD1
TGTGCCAGCAGCCTTGACAGGGGGAACGTCGGCTACACCTTC
CASSLDRGNVGYTF
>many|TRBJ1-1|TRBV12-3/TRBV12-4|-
TGTGCCAGCAAAGGGCCGGGGGACACTGAAGCTTTCTTT
CASKGPGDTEAFF
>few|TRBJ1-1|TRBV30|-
TGTGCCTGGAGTTACACGCTAACGGCTGAAGCTTTCTTT
CAWSYTLTAEAFF
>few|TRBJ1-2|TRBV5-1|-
TGCGCCAGCAGCTTGGCTCTAGGGAGCGGTGGCTACACCTTC
CASSLALGSGGYTF
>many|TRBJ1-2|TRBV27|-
TGTGCCAGCAGTTTAAGGGGGGGAGGGCCCTATGGCTACACCTTC
CASSLRGGGPYGYTF
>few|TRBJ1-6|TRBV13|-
TGTGCCAGCAGCTTTAGGTTAACACCCCCTGAGCACTTT
CASSFRLTPPEHF
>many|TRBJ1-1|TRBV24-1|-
TGTGCCACCAGTGATGGGGACTTGAACACTGAAGCTTTCTTT
CATSDGDLNTEAFF
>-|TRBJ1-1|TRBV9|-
TGTGCCAGCAGCGTAGAGGCAGATTTTGAAGCTTTCTTT
CASSVEADFEAFF
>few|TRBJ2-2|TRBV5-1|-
TGCGCCAGCAGCCGAAAACCTCTAGCGTCGAACACCGGGGAGCTGTTTTTT
CASSRKPLASNTGELFF
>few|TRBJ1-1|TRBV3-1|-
TGTGCCAGCAGCCAAGAGGGAGGAGTCCGGGCTGAAGCTTTCTTT
CASSQEGGVRAEAFF
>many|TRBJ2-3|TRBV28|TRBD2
TGTGCCAGCAGTCCCATCAGGACTAGCGGGAGCACAGATACGCAGTATTTT
CASSPIRTSGSTDTQYF
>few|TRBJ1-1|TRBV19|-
TGTGCCAGTAGTATTGAGGACGGTGACACTGAAGCTTTCTTT
CASSIEDGDTEAFF
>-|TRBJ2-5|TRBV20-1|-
TGCAGTGCTAGAGTGGGGGGGGGGCGGCAAGAGACCCAGTACTTC
CSARVGGGRQETQYF
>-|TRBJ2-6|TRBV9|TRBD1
TGTGCCAGCAGCGTCAGCGACAGGGCTGGGGCCAACGTCCTGACTTTC
CASSVSDRAGANVLTF
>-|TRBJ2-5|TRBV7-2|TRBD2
TGTGCCAGCAGCTTAGATAAGGAGCGGGAGGGCCGCGCAGAGACCCAGTACTTC
CASSLDKEREGRAETQYF
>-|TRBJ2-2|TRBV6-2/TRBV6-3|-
TGTGCCAGCAGTTACAAGGCCAGGGTTGGCGGGGAGCTGTTTTTT
CASSYKARVGGELFF
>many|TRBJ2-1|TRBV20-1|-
TGCAGTGCTAGGGGGGACTCGGGGGAGTTCTTC
CSARGDSGEFF